This T cell receptor (beta chain) was sequenced for a study of blood T cell repertoires in COVID-19. This CDR3 has 14 residues. Germline lookup yields CDR1 LGHDT and CDR2 YNNKEL (reference sequence). V dropped 5 bases and J dropped 2 bases, with 12 bases sitting between them. The repertoire was sequenced with immunoSEQ multiplex PCR; TCRdb's copy has only in-frame clones and lacks some. The sample has hundreds of thousands of clones; around 89% are singletons. Sample: peripheral blood. This rearrangement joins TRBV3-1 (or the pseudogene TRBV3-2) to TRBJ1-1; maybe TRBD1 (5 bases). This sequence originates from a young woman with acute or convalescent COVID-19. In DNA, the CDR3 is TGTGCCAGCAGCGTCGGGACTATTAACACTGAAGCTTTCTTT. Translating it yields CASSVGTINTEAFF.